The clone carrying this T cell receptor beta chain appeared a few times. The target antigen is unknown. CDR1 is SGDLS, CDR2 YYNGEE, per germline. The CDR3 contains 15 residues. Germline trimming cut 3 bases from V and 0 bases from J; bases unmatched to any gene: 6. Alongside a J-beta primer mix, a sample-barcoded 5' primer served in a second PCR lasting about 7 to 11 cycles. TCRdb itself ran the 5' RACE reads through MiXCR, one entry per CDR3 protein. The sample has approximately 780,000 distinct CDR3 sequences, roughly 26% seen once. These data originate in a study of blood T cells in healthy people across ages. Study-level findings and limits: Comparison with aged donors showed that long-lived donors had more naive CD4+ cells and higher diversity.

The same sample was also used in a study of T cells of mothers and their children. From that second work: The extracted RNA was employed in its entirety for cDNA synthesis, at about 1.4 ug per 15 ul. The TCR beta CDR3 read count exceeded 8.5 million for each mother and was several million for each child.

V is TRBV9 and J is TRBJ2-7; 7 bases are a match to TRBD1. This receptor was obtained from a boy aged 5-17 years in good health. Sequencing used blood. This CDR3 reads CASSGGAGGSYEQYF. The CDR3 DNA reads as TGTGCCAGCAGCGGAGGGGCAGGGGGCTCCTACGAGCAGTACTTC.